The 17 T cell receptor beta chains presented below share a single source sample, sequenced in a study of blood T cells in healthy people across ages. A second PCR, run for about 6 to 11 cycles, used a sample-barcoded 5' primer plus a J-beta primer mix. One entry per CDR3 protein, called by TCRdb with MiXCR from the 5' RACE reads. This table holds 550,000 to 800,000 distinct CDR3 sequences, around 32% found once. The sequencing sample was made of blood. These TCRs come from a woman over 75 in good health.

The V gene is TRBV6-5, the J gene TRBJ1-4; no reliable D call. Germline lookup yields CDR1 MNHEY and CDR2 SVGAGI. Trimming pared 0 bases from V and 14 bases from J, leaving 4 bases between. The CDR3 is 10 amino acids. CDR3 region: CASSYSSLFF. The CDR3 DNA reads TGTGCCAGCAGTTACTCGTCTCTGTTTTTT.

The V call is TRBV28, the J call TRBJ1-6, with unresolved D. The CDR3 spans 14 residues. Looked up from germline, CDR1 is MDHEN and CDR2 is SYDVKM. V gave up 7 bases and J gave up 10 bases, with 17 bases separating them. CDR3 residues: CASNTAGLGSPLHF. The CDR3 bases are TGTGCCAGCAATACTGCCGGGCTCGGGTCACCCCTCCACTTT.

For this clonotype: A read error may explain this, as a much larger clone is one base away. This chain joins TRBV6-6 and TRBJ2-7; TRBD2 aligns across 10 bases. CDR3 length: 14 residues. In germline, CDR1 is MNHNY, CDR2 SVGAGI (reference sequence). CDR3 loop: CACSYSGGAYEQYF. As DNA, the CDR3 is TGTGCCTGCAGTTACAGCGGGGGGGCCTACGAGCAGTACTTC.

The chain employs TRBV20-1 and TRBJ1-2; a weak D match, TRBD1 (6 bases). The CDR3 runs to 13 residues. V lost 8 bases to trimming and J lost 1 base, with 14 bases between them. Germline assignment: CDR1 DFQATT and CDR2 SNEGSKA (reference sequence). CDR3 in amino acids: CSTTGHINYGYTF. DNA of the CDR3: TGCAGTACCACGGGACACATTAACTATGGCTACACCTTC.

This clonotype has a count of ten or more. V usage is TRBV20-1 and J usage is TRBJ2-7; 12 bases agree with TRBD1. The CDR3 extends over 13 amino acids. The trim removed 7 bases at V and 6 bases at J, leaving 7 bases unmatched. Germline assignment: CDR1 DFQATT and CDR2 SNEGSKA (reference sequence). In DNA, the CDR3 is TGCAGTGTCACGGGACAGGGGGCCGCCGAGCAGTACTTC. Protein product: CSVTGQGAAEQYF.

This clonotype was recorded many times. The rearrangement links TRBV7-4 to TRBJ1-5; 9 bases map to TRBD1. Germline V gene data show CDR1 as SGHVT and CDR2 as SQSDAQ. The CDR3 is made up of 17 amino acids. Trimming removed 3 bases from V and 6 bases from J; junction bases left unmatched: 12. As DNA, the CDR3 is TGTGCCAGCAGCTTTATTCGGCCGAGACAGGGGGGTCAGCCCCAGCATTTT. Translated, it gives CASSFIRPRQGGQPQHF.

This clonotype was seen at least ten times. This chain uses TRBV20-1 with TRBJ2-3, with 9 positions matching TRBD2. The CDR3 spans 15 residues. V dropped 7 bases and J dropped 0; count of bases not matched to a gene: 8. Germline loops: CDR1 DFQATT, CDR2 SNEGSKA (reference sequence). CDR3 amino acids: CSELLAGVSTDTQYF. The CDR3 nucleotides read TGCAGTGAATTATTAGCGGGGGTCAGCACAGATACGCAGTATTTT.

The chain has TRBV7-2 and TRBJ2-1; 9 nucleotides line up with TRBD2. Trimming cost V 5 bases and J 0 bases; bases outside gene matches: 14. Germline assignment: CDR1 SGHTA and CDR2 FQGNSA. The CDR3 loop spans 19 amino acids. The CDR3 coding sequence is TGTGCCAGCAGCGCGCTTGGGACTAGCCTTAAGAGCTCCTACAATGAGCAGTTCTTC. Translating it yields CASSALGTSLKSSYNEQFF.

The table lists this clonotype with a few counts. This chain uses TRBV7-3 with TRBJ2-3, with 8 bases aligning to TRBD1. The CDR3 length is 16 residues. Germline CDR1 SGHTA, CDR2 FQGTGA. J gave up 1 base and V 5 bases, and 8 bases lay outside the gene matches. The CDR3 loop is CASSPRGQGGTDTQYF. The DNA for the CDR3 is TGTGCCAGCAGCCCCCGAGGACAGGGAGGCACAGATACGCAGTATTTT. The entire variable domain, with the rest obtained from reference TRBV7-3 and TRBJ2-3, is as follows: GAGVSQTPSNKVTEKGKYVELRCDPISGHTALYWYRQSLGQGPEFLIYFQGTGAADDSGLPNDRFFAVRPEGSVSTLKIQRTERGDSAVYLCASSPRGQGGTDTQYFGPGTRLTVL.

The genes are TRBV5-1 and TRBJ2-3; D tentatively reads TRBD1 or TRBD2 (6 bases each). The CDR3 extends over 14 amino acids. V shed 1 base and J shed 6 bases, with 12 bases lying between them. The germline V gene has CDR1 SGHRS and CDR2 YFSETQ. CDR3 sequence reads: CASSLSGAVDTQYF. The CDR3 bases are TGCGCCAGCAGCTTGTCGGGGGCCGTGGATACGCAGTATTTT. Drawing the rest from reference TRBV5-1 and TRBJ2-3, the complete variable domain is KAGVTQTPRYLIKTRGQQVTLSCSPISGHRSVSWYQQTPGQGLQFLFEYFSETQRNKGNFPGRFSGRQFSNSRSEMNVSTLELGDSALYLCASSLSGAVDTQYFGPGTRLTVL.

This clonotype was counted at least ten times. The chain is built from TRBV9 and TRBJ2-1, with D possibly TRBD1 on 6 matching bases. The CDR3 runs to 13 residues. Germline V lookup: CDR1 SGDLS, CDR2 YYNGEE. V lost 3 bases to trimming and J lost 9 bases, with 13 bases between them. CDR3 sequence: CASSAGQPTEQFF. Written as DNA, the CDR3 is TGTGCCAGCAGCGCCGGACAGCCAACTGAGCAGTTCTTC.

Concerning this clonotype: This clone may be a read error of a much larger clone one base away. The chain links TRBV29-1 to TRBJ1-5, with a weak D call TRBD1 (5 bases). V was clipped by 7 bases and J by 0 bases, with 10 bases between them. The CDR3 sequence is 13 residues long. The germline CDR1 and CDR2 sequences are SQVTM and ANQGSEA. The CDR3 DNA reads TGCAGCGCTATGCAGGGTAGCAATCAGCCCCAGCATTTT. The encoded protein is CSAMQGSNQPQHF.

The chain's CDR3 is CSARDTLGSGNTIYF. DNA of the CDR3: TGCAGTGCTAGAGATACACTCGGCTCTGGAAACACCATATATTTT. V gene TRBV20-1 combines with J gene TRBJ1-3; no definite D call. There are 15 residues in the CDR3. The V gene lost 0 bases and the J gene lost 0 bases, with 9 bases spanning the gap. The V gene's germline CDR1 is DFQATT and CDR2 SNEGSKA (reference sequence).

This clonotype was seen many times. The CDR3 protein is CASSLTGTNTEAFF. Written as DNA, the CDR3 is TGCGCCAGCAGCTTAACAGGGACGAACACTGAAGCTTTCTTT. The chain couples TRBV5-1 to TRBJ1-1; D possibly corresponds to TRBD1 (6 bases). CDR3 length: 14 amino acids. The V end was cut by 2 bases, the J end by 1 base, with 9 bases between. From germline, CDR1 is SGHRS and CDR2 YFSETQ.

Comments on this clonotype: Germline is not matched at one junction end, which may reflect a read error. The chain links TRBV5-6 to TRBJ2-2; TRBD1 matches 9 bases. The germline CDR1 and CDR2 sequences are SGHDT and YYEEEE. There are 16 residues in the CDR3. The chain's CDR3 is CASSLMGQGGTGELFF. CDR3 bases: TGTGCCAGCAGCCTCATGGGACAGGGAGGCACCGGGGAGTTGTTTTTT.

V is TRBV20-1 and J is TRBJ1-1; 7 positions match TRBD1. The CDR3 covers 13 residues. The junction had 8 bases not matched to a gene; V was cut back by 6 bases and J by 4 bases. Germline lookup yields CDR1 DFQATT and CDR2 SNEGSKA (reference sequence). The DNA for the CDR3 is TGCAGTGCCCGAGGGGGCCCCAGCACTGAAGCTTTCTTT. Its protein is CSARGGPSTEAFF.

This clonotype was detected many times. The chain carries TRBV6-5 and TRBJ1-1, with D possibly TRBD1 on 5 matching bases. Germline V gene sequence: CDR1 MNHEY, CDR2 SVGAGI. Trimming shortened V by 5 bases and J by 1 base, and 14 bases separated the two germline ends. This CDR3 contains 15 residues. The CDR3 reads CASSPTTGTNTEAFF. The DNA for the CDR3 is TGTGCCAGCAGTCCAACTACAGGAACGAACACTGAAGCTTTCTTT.